Listed below are T cell receptor beta chains from one sample, sequenced in a study of blood T cell repertoires in COVID-19. Produced via immunoSEQ multiplex PCR; TCRdb's table is partial and in-frame only. Found here are approximately 77,000 clones, approximately 80% of them singletons; the top ten hold under 5.5%. Sequencing was done on a sample of peripheral blood. All receptors derive from a woman between 70 and 85 years old with acute or convalescent COVID-19. Both conserved end residues are part of each CDR3. Each record gives: J gene, D gene, clone size, V gene, CDR3 protein, CDR3 DNA. The D gene is left open where the match is weak. A clone size is listed for some rows: how often the clone was seen (once, few, many), or a class if it is expanded.

j_call: TRBJ1-3
d_call: .
clone_size: .
v_call: TRBV24-1
cdr3_aa: CATSAYPGGRGNTIYF
cdr3_nt: TGTGCCACCAGTGCCTACCCGGGGGGCAGGGGAAACACCATATATTTT

j_call: TRBJ2-7
d_call: .
clone_size: .
v_call: TRBV4-2
cdr3_aa: CASSQARTSISYEQYF
cdr3_nt: TGTGCCAGCAGCCAAGCAAGGACATCTATCTCCTACGAGCAGTACTTC

j_call: TRBJ1-2
d_call: TRBD1
clone_size: .
v_call: TRBV4-3
cdr3_aa: CASSPMTGTNFYGYTF
cdr3_nt: TGCGCCAGCAGCCCAATGACAGGGACAAATTTCTATGGCTACACCTTC

j_call: TRBJ1-4
d_call: .
clone_size: .
v_call: TRBV7-2
cdr3_aa: CASSFAGAGGEKLFF
cdr3_nt: TGTGCCAGCAGCTTCGCTGGGGCTGGGGGGGAAAAACTGTTTTTT

j_call: TRBJ1-1
d_call: TRBD1
clone_size: .
v_call: TRBV6-5
cdr3_aa: CASSYLQGAGTEAFF
cdr3_nt: TGTGCCAGCAGTTACCTACAGGGGGCCGGGACTGAAGCTTTCTTT

j_call: TRBJ1-4
d_call: .
clone_size: once
v_call: TRBV7-5
cdr3_aa: CVRSYSRQGVATNEKLFF
cdr3_nt: TGTGTCAGAAGCTACTCACGACAGGGGGTTGCAACTAATGAAAAACTGTTTTTT

j_call: TRBJ2-3
d_call: TRBD1
clone_size: .
v_call: TRBV7-9
cdr3_aa: CASSLVSRGWTDTQYF
cdr3_nt: TGTGCCAGCAGCTTAGTGAGCAGGGGGTGGACAGATACGCAGTATTTT

j_call: TRBJ1-2
d_call: .
clone_size: .
v_call: TRBV29-1
cdr3_aa: CSVGSGSRVRRYGYTF
cdr3_nt: TGCAGCGTTGGGTCCGGGAGTAGGGTACGGAGGTATGGCTACACCTTC

j_call: TRBJ2-5
d_call: .
clone_size: .
v_call: TRBV18
cdr3_aa: CASSPDSVFTQYF
cdr3_nt: TGTGCCAGCTCACCCGACTCAGTTTTTACCCAGTACTTC

j_call: TRBJ1-4
d_call: TRBD1
clone_size: .
v_call: TRBV3-1/TRBV3-2
cdr3_aa: CASSPGTGIEKLFF
cdr3_nt: TGTGCCAGCAGCCCCGGGACAGGGATCGAAAAACTGTTTTTT

j_call: TRBJ2-3
d_call: .
clone_size: .
v_call: TRBV19
cdr3_aa: CASSEGVTDTQYF
cdr3_nt: TGTGCCAGTAGTGAGGGGGTCACAGATACGCAGTATTTT

j_call: TRBJ1-4
d_call: .
clone_size: .
v_call: TRBV4-3
cdr3_aa: CASSQSDRSMNEKLFF
cdr3_nt: TGCGCCAGCAGCCAATCCGACAGGAGCATGAATGAAAAACTGTTTTTT

j_call: TRBJ2-2
d_call: TRBD2
clone_size: .
v_call: TRBV7-2
cdr3_aa: CASSLLAGRLDTGELFF
cdr3_nt: TGTGCCAGCAGCCTTCTAGCGGGGCGGTTGGACACCGGGGAGCTGTTTTTT

j_call: TRBJ1-2
d_call: .
clone_size: .
v_call: TRBV6-6
cdr3_aa: CASSYVSNYGYTF
cdr3_nt: TGTGCCAGCAGTTATGTAAGCAACTATGGCTACACCTTC

j_call: TRBJ1-5
d_call: .
clone_size: .
v_call: TRBV19
cdr3_aa: CASRSTVNQPQHF
cdr3_nt: TGTGCCAGTAGGTCAACAGTCAATCAGCCCCAGCATTTT

j_call: TRBJ2-2
d_call: TRBD2
clone_size: few
v_call: TRBV7-2
cdr3_aa: CASSSERGRNTGELFF
cdr3_nt: TGTGCCAGCAGCTCAGAGCGGGGGAGAAACACCGGGGAGCTGTTTTTT

j_call: TRBJ1-1
d_call: .
clone_size: .
v_call: TRBV3-1/TRBV3-2
cdr3_aa: CASSPMGGRGDTEAFF
cdr3_nt: TGTGCCAGCAGCCCGATGGGGGGTAGAGGGGACACTGAAGCTTTCTTT

j_call: TRBJ1-2
d_call: TRBD1
clone_size: .
v_call: TRBV6-4
cdr3_aa: CASSDRGRRHYGYTF
cdr3_nt: TGTGCCAGCAGTGATAGGGGGCGCCGTCACTATGGCTACACCTTC

j_call: TRBJ2-5
d_call: .
clone_size: .
v_call: TRBV2
cdr3_aa: CASSPGNMKTQYF
cdr3_nt: TGTGCCAGCAGTCCAGGGAATATGAAGACCCAGTACTTC

j_call: TRBJ2-5
d_call: .
clone_size: .
v_call: TRBV6-1
cdr3_aa: CASSEGAEGETQYF
cdr3_nt: TGTGCCAGCAGTGAAGGGGCAGAAGGAGAGACCCAGTACTTC

j_call: TRBJ2-3
d_call: TRBD1
clone_size: .
v_call: TRBV4-1
cdr3_aa: CASSLSLTGADTQYF
cdr3_nt: TGCGCCAGCAGCCTTTCCCTGACAGGGGCAGATACGCAGTATTTT

j_call: TRBJ1-2
d_call: TRBD1
clone_size: .
v_call: TRBV10-3
cdr3_aa: CAISTGQGAVVDSTTRANYGYTF
cdr3_nt: TGTGCCATCAGTACGGGACAGGGGGCAGTAGTTGACTCAACAACACGAGCTAACTATGGCTACACCTTC

j_call: TRBJ1-2
d_call: TRBD1
clone_size: once
v_call: TRBV11-3
cdr3_aa: CASSFPGQIKYGYTF
cdr3_nt: TGTGCCAGCAGCTTCCCGGGACAGATTAAATATGGCTACACCTTC

j_call: TRBJ2-2
d_call: .
clone_size: few
v_call: TRBV7-2
cdr3_aa: CASSLAGVRYGPGELFF
cdr3_nt: TGTGCCAGCAGCTTAGCAGGGGTCCGGTACGGCCCCGGGGAGCTGTTTTTT

j_call: TRBJ2-6
d_call: TRBD1
clone_size: .
v_call: TRBV7-2
cdr3_aa: CASRPPGQGISGANVLTF
cdr3_nt: TGTGCCAGCAGGCCGCCGGGACAGGGGATCTCTGGGGCCAACGTCCTGACTTTC

j_call: TRBJ2-1
d_call: TRBD2
clone_size: .
v_call: TRBV7-2
cdr3_aa: CASSYTSGGAIWQFF
cdr3_nt: TGTGCCAGCAGCTACACTAGCGGGGGGGCCATATGGCAGTTCTTC

j_call: TRBJ1-2
d_call: .
clone_size: once
v_call: TRBV2
cdr3_aa: CASSLIPGSNYGYTF
cdr3_nt: TGTGCCAGCAGTCTCATCCCAGGTTCGAACTATGGCTACACCTTC